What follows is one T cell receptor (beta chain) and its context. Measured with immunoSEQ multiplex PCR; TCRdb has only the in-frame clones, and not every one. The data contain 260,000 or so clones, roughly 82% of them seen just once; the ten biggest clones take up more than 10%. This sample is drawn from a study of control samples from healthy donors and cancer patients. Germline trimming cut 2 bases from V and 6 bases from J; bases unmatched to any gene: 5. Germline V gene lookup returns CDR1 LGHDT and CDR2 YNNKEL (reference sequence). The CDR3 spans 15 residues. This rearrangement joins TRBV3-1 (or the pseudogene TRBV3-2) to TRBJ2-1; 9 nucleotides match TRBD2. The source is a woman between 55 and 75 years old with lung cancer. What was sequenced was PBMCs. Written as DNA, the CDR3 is TGTGCCAGCAGCCAATCTGCGGGAGGGGGCAATGAGCAGTTCTTC. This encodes CASSQSAGGGNEQFF.